The 4 T cell receptor beta chains given below trace back to one sample, sequenced in a study of blood T cells in healthy people across ages. A second about 6 to 12 cycle PCR used barcoded and J-beta primers. TCRdb re-analysed the 5' RACE reads in MiXCR, keeping a single row per CDR3 protein. There are about 1 million distinct CDR3 sequences in the sample; more than 35% occur only once, and around 18% lies in the top ten. Material: blood. These receptors all come from a woman in her fifties or sixties in good health.

Ten or more counts support this clonotype. The chain combines TRBV20-1 with TRBJ2-7; 10 bases map to TRBD2. The CDR3 loop spans 14 amino acids. V gave up 4 bases and J gave up 3 bases; unmatched junction bases: 6. Germline-derived CDR1 and CDR2 are DFQATT and SNEGSKA (reference sequence). Here the CDR3 reads CSAMSRTSGYEQYF. The CDR3 bases are TGCAGTGCTATGAGTCGGACTAGCGGCTACGAGCAGTACTTC.

This clonotype was seen a few times. V is TRBV9 and J is TRBJ2-4, with D perhaps TRBD2 (6 bases). There are 14 residues in the CDR3. The germline V and J ends were trimmed by 0 bases and 8 bases, with 12 bases remaining between them. The germline gives CDR1 SGDLS, CDR2 YYNGEE. CDR3 coding DNA: TGTGCCAGCAGCGTAGAAGGAGGGATTGACATTCAGTACTTC. Translated: CASSVEGGIDIQYF. The whole variable domain, remainder taken from reference TRBV9 and TRBJ2-4, is DSGVTQTPKHLITATGQRVTLRCSPRSGDLSVYWYQQSLDQGLQFLIQYYNGEERAKGNILERFSAQQFPDLHSELNLSSLELGDSALYFCASSVEGGIDIQYFGAGTRLSVL.

The rearrangement links TRBV2 to TRBJ2-1; TRBD2 matches at 8 bases. The CDR3 has 15 amino acids. V lost 7 bases and J lost 7; bases outside the gene matches: 12. Looked up from germline, CDR1 is SNHLY and CDR2 is FYNNEI. DNA for the CDR3: TGTGCCAGCAACCTTAAGCGGGAGACTTTGAATGAGCAGTTCTTC. Translation: CASNLKRETLNEQFF.

As concerns this clonotype: The junction does not match germline at one end; this may be a read error. V usage is TRBV28 and J usage is TRBJ2-7, with 9 bases identical to TRBD1. This CDR3 is built from 16 residues. CDR1 and CDR2 from the germline V gene are MDHEN and SYDVKM. CDR3 loop: CAGSLTATGGNDEQYF. CDR3 coding DNA: TGTGCCGGCAGTTTAACGGCCACAGGGGGCAACGATGAGCAGTACTTC.